The 11 T cell receptor beta chains below all came from one sample that was sequenced in a study of blood T cell repertoires in COVID-19. Assay: immunoSEQ multiplex PCR; the TCRdb copy retains only in-frame clones and omits some. The sample shows 120,000 or so clones, under 95% of them seen only once. The sequencing sample was made of peripheral blood. The receptors originated from a man in his fifties with active COVID-19.

This clone was recorded a few times. V gene TRBV10-2 combines with J gene TRBJ2-3; D uncertain. This CDR3 is 12 amino acids long. Germline lookup yields CDR1 WSHSY and CDR2 SAAADI. The germline V and J ends were trimmed by 6 bases and 2 bases, with 6 bases remaining between them. The CDR3: CASRATTDTQYF. CDR3 sequence (DNA): TGCGCCAGCAGGGCAACCACAGATACGCAGTATTTT.

The chain employs TRBV18 and TRBJ2-1; 9 bases match TRBD2. The junction had 6 bases not matched to a gene; V was cut back by 4 bases and J by 5 bases. The germline CDR1 and CDR2 sequences are KGHSH and LQKENI. CDR3 length: 15 amino acids. Here the CDR3 reads CASSRGSGRHNEQFF. The CDR3 coding sequence is TGTGCCAGCTCACGAGGGAGCGGGAGGCACAATGAGCAGTTCTTC.

The CDR3 nucleotides read TGCGCCAGCAGCCCCTCAGAGCGGGGGTACCAAGAGACCCAGTACTTC. Protein product: CASSPSERGYQETQYF. The chain carries TRBV5-1 and TRBJ2-5; 8 bases are shared with TRBD2. Germline V gene lookup returns CDR1 SGHRS and CDR2 YFSETQ. Losses at the gene ends were 4 bases for V and 0 bases for J; bases not matched to a gene: 8. The CDR3 covers 16 residues.

The V gene is TRBV14, the J gene TRBJ1-3; tentative D call: TRBD1 (5 bases). The CDR3 contains 18 residues. With 1 base removed from V and 0 bases from J, the gap between germline ends came to 16 bases. Germline-derived CDR1 and CDR2 are SGHDN and FVKESK. The CDR3 here is CASSQVGQGLISGNTIYF. CDR3 coding DNA: TGTGCCAGCAGCCAAGTTGGCCAGGGCTTGATCTCTGGAAACACCATATATTTT.

The rearrangement uses TRBV6-5 and TRBJ1-2, with TRBD1 matching 7 bases. Germline CDR1 is MNHEY and CDR2 is SVGAGI. The J segment lost 4 bases and the V segment lost 0 bases, leaving 2 bases of the junction unmatched. This CDR3 has 14 amino acids. The CDR3 DNA sequence: TGTGCCAGCAGTTACTCGGGACAGACCTATGGCTACACCTTC. Protein product: CASSYSGQTYGYTF.

The chain couples TRBV29-1 to TRBJ2-7; 9 positions agree with TRBD2. V lost 3 bases, J lost 4 bases, and 7 bases stayed unmatched. The CDR3 runs 14 residues. CDR1 is SQVTM, CDR2 ANQGSEA, per germline. CDR3 sequence (DNA): TGCAGCGTTGACGGCGCGGGAGGGAGGTACGAGCAGTACGTC. Amino acid sequence: CSVDGAGGRYEQYV.

CDR3 sequence (DNA): TGTGCCAGCAGCTTGCTAGTCGGAGGCACAGATACGCAGTATTTT. The encoded protein is CASSLLVGGTDTQYF. This sequence joins TRBV5-4 and TRBJ2-3; D gene uncertain. Deletions cut 1 base from V and 1 base from J, with 10 bases between. The germline V gene has CDR1 SGHNT and CDR2 YYREEE (reference sequence). The CDR3 has 15 residues.

In DNA, the CDR3 is TGTGCCAGCAGCTTGCGGGGAGCTGGGGCTCGTGGGGCCAACGTCCTGACTTTC. Translation gives CASSLRGAGARGANVLTF. The chain has TRBV7-9 and TRBJ2-6; TRBD2 is a possible D gene (6 bases). Germline CDR1 is SEHNR and CDR2 is FQNEAQ (reference sequence). The CDR3 length is 18 residues. Trimming shortened V by 3 bases and J by 3 bases, and 18 bases separated the two germline ends.

This chain connects TRBV27 to TRBJ2-1; 7 positions match TRBD2. CDR1 and CDR2 from the germline V gene are MNHEY and SMNVEV (reference sequence). The V segment lost 0 bases and the J segment 2 bases; nucleotides outside the gene matches: 7. This CDR3 has 17 amino acids. DNA of the CDR3: TGTGCCAGCAGTTTATCTTCGGGGGGAGCCCCCTACAATGAGCAGTTCTTC. Protein product: CASSLSSGGAPYNEQFF.

In this sample, this clone turned up a few times. The chain uses TRBV18 and TRBJ2-1, with 8 bases lining up with TRBD2. CDR1 KGHSH and CDR2 LQKENI come from the germline V gene. This CDR3 has 14 amino acids. The V gene end was trimmed by 1 base and the J gene end by 6 bases; junction bases not matched to a gene: 2. The CDR3 coding sequence is TGTGCCAGCTCACCACTCGGGAGGGCCAATGAGCAGTTCTTC. This encodes CASSPLGRANEQFF.

The chain recombines TRBV7-8 with TRBJ2-1; 8 positions agree with TRBD1. V shed 5 bases, J shed 6 bases, and the junction held 9 bases outside the gene matches. The CDR3 has 15 amino acids. CDR1 SGHVS and CDR2 FQNEAQ come from the germline V gene. CDR3 sequence: CASSQTGGGFNEQFF. The DNA for the CDR3 is TGTGCCAGCAGCCAAACAGGGGGTGGTTTCAATGAGCAGTTCTTC.